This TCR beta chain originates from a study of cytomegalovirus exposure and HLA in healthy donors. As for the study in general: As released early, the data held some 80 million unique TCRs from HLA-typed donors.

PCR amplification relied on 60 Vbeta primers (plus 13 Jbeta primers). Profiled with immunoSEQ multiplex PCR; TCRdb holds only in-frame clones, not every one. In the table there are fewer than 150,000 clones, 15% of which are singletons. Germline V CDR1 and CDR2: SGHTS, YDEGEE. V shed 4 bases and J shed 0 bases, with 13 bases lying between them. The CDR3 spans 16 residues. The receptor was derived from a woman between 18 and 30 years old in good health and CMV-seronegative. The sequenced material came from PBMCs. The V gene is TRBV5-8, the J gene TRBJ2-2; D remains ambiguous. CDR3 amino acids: CASSPKWATNTGELFF. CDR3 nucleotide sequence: TGTGCCAGCAGCCCGAAGTGGGCAACGAACACCGGGGAGCTGTTTTTT.